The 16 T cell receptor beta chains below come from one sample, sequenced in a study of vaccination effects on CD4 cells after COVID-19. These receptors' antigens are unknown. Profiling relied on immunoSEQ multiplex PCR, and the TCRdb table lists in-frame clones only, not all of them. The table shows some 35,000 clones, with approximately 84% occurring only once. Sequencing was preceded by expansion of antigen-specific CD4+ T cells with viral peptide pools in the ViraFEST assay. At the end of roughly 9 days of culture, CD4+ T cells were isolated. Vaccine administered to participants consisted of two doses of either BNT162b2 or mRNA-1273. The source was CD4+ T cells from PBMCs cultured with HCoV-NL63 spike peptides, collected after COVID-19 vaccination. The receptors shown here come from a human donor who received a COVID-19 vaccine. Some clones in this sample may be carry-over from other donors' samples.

The CDR3 loop reads CASSLALGQGAGELFF. The CDR3 region has the DNA TGCGCCAGCAGCTTGGCCTTAGGACAGGGGGCCGGGGAGCTGTTTTTT. The chain is built from TRBV5-1 and TRBJ2-2; 10 bases align to TRBD1. The germline V gene encodes CDR1 SGHRS and CDR2 YFSETQ. The CDR3 runs to 16 residues. Unmatched junction bases numbered 5, after V lost 0 bases and J lost 6 bases.

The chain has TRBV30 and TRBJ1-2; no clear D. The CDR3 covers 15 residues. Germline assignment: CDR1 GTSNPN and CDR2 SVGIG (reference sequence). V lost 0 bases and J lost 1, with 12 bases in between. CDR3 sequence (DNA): TGTGCCTGGAGTGTACAGCCGGCCCTTAACTATGGCTACACCTTC. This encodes CAWSVQPALNYGYTF.

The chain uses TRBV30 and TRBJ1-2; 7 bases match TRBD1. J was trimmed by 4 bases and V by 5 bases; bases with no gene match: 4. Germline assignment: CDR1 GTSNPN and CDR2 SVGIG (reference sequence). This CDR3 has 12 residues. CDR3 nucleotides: TGTGCCTGGGGGACAGACGTCTATGGCTACACCTTC. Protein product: CAWGTDVYGYTF. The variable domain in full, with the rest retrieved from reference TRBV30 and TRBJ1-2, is SQTIHQWPATLVQPVGSPLSLECTVEGTSNPNLYWYRQAAGRGLQLLFYSVGIGQISSEVPQNLSASRPQDRQFILSSKKLLLSDSGFYLCAWGTDVYGYTFGSGTRLTVV.

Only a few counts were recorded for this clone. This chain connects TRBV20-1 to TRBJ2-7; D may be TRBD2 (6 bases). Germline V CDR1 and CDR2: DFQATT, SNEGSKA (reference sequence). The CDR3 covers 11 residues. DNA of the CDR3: TGCAGTCCTAGACGCGGGACGGTACTATACGTC. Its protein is CSPRRGTVLYV.

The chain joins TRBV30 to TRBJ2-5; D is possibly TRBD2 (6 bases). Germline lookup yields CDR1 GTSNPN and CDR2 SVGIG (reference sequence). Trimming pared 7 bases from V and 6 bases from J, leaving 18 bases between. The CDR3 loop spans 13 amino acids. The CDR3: CAYTLGGIKTQYF. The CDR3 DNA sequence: TGTGCCTATACCTTGGGGGGTATCAAGACCCAGTACTTC.

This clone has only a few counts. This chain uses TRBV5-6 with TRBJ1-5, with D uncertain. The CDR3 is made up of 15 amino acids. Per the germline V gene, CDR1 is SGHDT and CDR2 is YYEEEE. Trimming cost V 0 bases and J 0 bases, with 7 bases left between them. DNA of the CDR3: TGTGCCAGCAGCTTGGGGTGGAATAGCAATCAGCCCCAGCATTTT. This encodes CASSLGWNSNQPQHF.

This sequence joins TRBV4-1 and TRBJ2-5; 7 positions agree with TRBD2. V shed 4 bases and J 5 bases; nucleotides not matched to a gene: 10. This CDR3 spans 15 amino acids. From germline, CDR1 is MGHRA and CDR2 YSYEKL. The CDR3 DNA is TGCGCCAGCAGCCTTTCCGGGGGGATTTATGAGACCCAGTACTTC. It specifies CASSLSGGIYETQYF.

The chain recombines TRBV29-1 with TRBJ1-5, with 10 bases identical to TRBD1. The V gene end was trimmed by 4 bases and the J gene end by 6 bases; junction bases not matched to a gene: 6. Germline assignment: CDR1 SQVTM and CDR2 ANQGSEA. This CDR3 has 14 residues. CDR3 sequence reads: CSVVTGGLGQPQHF. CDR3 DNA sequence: TGCAGCGTTGTGACAGGGGGCTTGGGTCAGCCCCAGCATTTT.

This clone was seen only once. Here the CDR3 DNA reads TGCGCCAGCAGCTATCTGACACGGCCAGGTGATACGCAGTATTTT. Translating it yields CASSYLTRPGDTQYF. The genes are TRBV4-1 and TRBJ2-3; D not resolved. Per the germline V gene, CDR1 is MGHRA and CDR2 is YSYEKL. V shed 5 bases and J shed 6 bases, with 18 bases lying between them. The CDR3 contains 15 residues.

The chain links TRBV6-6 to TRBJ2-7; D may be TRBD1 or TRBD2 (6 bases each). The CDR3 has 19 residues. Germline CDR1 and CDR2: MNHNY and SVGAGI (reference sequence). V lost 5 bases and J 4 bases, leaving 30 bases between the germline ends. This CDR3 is CASSPQRPGDGAGGYEQYV. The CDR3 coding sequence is TGTGCCAGCAGTCCCCAACGCCCAGGGGACGGAGCTGGAGGGTACGAGCAGTACGTC.

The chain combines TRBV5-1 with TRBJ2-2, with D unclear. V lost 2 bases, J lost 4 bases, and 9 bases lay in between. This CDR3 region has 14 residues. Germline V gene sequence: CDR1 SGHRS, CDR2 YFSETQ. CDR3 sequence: CASSFPRSTGELFF. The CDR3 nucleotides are TGCGCCAGCAGCTTCCCGAGGAGCACCGGGGAGCTGTTTTTT.

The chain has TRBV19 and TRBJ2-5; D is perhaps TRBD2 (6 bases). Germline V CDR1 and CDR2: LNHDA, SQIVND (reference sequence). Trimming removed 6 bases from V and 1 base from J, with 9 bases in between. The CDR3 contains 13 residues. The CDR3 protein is CASSPGLQETQYF. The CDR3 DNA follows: TGTGCCAGTAGCCCGGGACTCCAAGAGACCCAGTACTTC.

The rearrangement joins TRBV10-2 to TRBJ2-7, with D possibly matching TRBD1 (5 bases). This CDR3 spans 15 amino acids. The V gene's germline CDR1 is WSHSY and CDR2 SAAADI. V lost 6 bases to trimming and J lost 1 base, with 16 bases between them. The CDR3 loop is CASRQNSGPSYEQYV. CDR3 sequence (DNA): TGCGCCAGCAGACAGAATTCAGGGCCTTCCTACGAGCAGTACGTC.

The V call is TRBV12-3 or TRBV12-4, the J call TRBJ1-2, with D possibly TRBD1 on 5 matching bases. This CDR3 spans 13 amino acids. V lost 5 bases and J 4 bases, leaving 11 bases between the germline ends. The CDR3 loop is CASSPQGFYGYTF. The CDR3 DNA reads TGTGCCAGCAGTCCTCAGGGTTTCTATGGCTACACCTTC.

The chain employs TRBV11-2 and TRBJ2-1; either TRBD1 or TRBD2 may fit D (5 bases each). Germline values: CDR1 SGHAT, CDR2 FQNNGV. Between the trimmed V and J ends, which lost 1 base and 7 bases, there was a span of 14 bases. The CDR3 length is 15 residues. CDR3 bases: TGTGCCAGCAGCTTAGTGGTAGGGTGGGGGAATGAGCAGTTCTTC. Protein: CASSLVVGWGNEQFF.

CDR3 DNA sequence: TGTGCCACCAGTGATTCGATCGGGACTAGCGGGGGAAATACGCAGTATTTT. As protein: CATSDSIGTSGGNTQYF. The rearrangement joins TRBV24-1 to TRBJ2-3; TRBD2 matches at 14 bases. V shed 2 bases and J 7 bases; nucleotides not matched to a gene: 7. This CDR3 comprises 17 residues. Germline lookup yields CDR1 KGHDR and CDR2 SFDVKD.